A single sample gave rise to the 4 T cell receptor beta chains below, sequenced in a study of blood T cell repertoires in COVID-19. Using immunoSEQ multiplex PCR, the repertoire was profiled, and TCRdb retains in-frame clones only, with some absent. The sample includes 120,000 to 150,000 clones, around 82% of them seen just once. The sample taken for sequencing was peripheral blood. The receptor source for this set is a woman between 50 and 59 years old with acute or convalescent COVID-19.

This chain joins TRBV2 and TRBJ1-2; 9 bases agree with TRBD1. Trimming at V came to 8 bases and at J to 4 bases, leaving 2 bases not matched to a gene. This CDR3 region has 12 residues. Germline V CDR1 and CDR2: SNHLY, FYNNEI. The CDR3 coding sequence is TGTGCCAGCGGGACAGGGCTCTATGGCTACACCTTC. This codes for CASGTGLYGYTF. Full variable domain (rest looked up from reference TRBV2 and TRBJ1-2): EPEVTQTPSHQVTQMGQEVILRCVPISNHLYFYWYRQILGQKVEFLVSFYNNEISEKSEIFDDQFSVERPDGSNFTLKIRSTKLEDSAMYFCASGTGLYGYTFGSGTRLTVV.

The chain joins TRBV7-3 to TRBJ2-1; the match to TRBD2 covers 12 bases. This CDR3 contains 15 residues. V trimming: 1 base; J trimming: 13 bases; junction bases outside the gene matches: 8. The germline V gene has CDR1 SGHTA and CDR2 FQGTGA. CDR3 region: CASSLNLAGGREQFF. The CDR3 coding sequence is TGTGCCAGCAGCTTAAACCTAGCGGGGGGGCGAGAACAGTTCTTC.

The genes are TRBV6-5 and TRBJ2-7; the D gene is possibly TRBD1 (5 bases). V was clipped by 10 bases and J by 1 base, with 14 bases between them. Germline V gives CDR1 MNHEY, CDR2 SVGAGI. CDR3 length: 13 amino acids. CDR3 coding DNA: TGTGCCACGAGAAGGGGTCGGTCCTACGAGCAGTACTTC. Protein: CATRRGRSYEQYF.

The V and J genes are TRBV4-2 and TRBJ2-1; tentatively, D is TRBD2 (5 bases). CDR1 is LGHNA and CDR2 is YNFKEQ in the germline V gene. This CDR3 region has 13 residues. Trimming took 2 bases from V and 10 from J, leaving 12 bases between them. CDR3 sequence (DNA): TGTGCCAGCAGCCAATCTCTTGAGGGCGAGCAGTTCTTC. Encoded protein: CASSQSLEGEQFF.